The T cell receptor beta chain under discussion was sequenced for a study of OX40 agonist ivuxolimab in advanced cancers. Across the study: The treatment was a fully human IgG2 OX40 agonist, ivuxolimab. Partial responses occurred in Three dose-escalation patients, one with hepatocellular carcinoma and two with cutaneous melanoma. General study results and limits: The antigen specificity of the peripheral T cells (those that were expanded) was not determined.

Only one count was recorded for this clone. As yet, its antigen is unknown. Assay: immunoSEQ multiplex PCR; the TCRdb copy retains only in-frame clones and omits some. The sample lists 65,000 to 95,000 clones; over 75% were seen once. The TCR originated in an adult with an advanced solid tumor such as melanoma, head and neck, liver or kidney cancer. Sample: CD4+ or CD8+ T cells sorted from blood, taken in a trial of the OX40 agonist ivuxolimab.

CDR3 region: CASSRLGADYGYTF. CDR3 nucleotides: TGTGCCAGCAGTCGACTAGGAGCCGACTATGGCTACACCTTC. The chain combines TRBV6-1 with TRBJ1-2; D unresolved. Trimming cost V 5 bases and J 3 bases, with 13 bases left between them. The CDR3 length is 14 residues. Germline V gene sequence: CDR1 MNHNS, CDR2 SASEGT.